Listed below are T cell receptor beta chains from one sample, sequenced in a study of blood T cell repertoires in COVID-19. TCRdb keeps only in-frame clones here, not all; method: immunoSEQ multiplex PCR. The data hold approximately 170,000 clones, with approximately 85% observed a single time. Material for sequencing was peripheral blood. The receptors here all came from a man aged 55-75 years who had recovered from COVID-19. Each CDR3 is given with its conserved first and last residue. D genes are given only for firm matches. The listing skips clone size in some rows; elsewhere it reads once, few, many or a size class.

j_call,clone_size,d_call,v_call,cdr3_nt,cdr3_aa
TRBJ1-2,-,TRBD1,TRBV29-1,TGCAGCGTTGGCCAGGGGGACTATGGCTACACCTTC,CSVGQGDYGYTF
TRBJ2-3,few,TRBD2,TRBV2,TGTGCCAGCAGTAGCGGGGGGGACACAGATACGCAGTATTTT,CASSSGGDTDTQYF
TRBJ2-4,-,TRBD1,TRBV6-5,TGTGCCAGCAGGGGGACAGGGAGAGGGAACATTCAGTACTTC,CASRGTGRGNIQYF
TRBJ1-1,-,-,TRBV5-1,TGCGCCAGCAGCCACGACAGCCTGGTGACTGAAGCTTTCTTT,CASSHDSLVTEAFF
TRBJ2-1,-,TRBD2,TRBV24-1,TGTGCCACCAGTGATTCGAGCGGGGGGTTCTACAATGAGCAGTTCTTC,CATSDSSGGFYNEQFF
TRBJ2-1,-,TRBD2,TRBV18,TGTGCCAGCTCCACCAATAGCGGGGGGGCTGGTGAGCAGTTCTTC,CASSTNSGGAGEQFF
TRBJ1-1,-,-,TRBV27,TGTGCCAGCAGTTTATCCCGGTCCGCAATGAACACTGAAGCTTTCTTT,CASSLSRSAMNTEAFF
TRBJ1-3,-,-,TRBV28,TGTGCCAGCAGTCTATCGACACCTTCCTCTGGAAACACCATATATTTT,CASSLSTPSSGNTIYF
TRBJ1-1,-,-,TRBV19,TGTGCCAGTAGTATAGCAGCGGGGGTGAACACTGAAGCTTTCTTT,CASSIAAGVNTEAFF
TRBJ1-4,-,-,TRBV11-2,TGTGCCAGCAGCTTAGGTGCCCTGGGAGAGTTCCGAAGAATGTTTTTT,CASSLGALGEFRRMFF
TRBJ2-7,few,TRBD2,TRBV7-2,TGTGCCAGCAGCTTAGGACCTAGCGGGGATTACGAGCAGTACTTC,CASSLGPSGDYEQYF
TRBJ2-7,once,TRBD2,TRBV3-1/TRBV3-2,TGTGCCAGCAGCCAAGGCGGGGGGTGGACCTACGAGCAGTACTTC,CASSQGGGWTYEQYF
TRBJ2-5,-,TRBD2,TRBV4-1,TGCGCCAGCAGCCAACCCCTAGCGGGGGGGATGCAAGAGACCCAGTACTTC,CASSQPLAGGMQETQYF
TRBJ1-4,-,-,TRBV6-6,TGTGCCAGCAGTTACGGTAGTATAGAAAATGAAAAACTGTTTTTT,CASSYGSIENEKLFF
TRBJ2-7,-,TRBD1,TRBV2,TGTGCCAGCATGGACCGGGACAGCTCCTACGAGCAGTACTTC,CASMDRDSSYEQYF
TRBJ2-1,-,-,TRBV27,-,CASSTSTPGLRGEQFF
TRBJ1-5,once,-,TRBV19,TGTGCCAGTAGTACCCAACAGGGCCCTAATCAGCCCCAGCATTTT,CASSTQQGPNQPQHF
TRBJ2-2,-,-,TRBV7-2,TGTGCCAGCAGCTTGAGTAGTGCGAACACCGGGGAGCTGTTTTTT,CASSLSSANTGELFF
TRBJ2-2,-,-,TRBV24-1,TGTGCCACCAGGCCTGGGAGTGGACCCCTTTGGAACACCGGGGAGCTGTTTTTT,CATRPGSGPLWNTGELFF
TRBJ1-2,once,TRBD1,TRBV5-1,TGCGCCAGCAGCTGGGACAGGGGCCTTAACTATGGCTACACCTTC,CASSWDRGLNYGYTF
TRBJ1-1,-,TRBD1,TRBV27,TGTGCCAGCAGGCTGGACAGGGCAGATGAAGCTTTCTTT,CASRLDRADEAFF
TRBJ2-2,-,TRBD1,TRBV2,TGTGCCAGCAGCGAGCAGGGGGACACCGGGGAGCTGTTTTTT,CASSEQGDTGELFF
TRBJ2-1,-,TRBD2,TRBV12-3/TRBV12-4,TGTGCCACCTCGCGGGGGGGCAACAATGAGCAGTTCTTC,CATSRGGNNEQFF
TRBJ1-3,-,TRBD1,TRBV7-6,TGTGCCAGCAGCTTAAATAAGGCACAGGGGACCTCCTCTGGAAACACCATATATTTT,CASSLNKAQGTSSGNTIYF
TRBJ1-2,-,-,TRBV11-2,TGTGCCAGCAGCCCAGACAGGCTCAACTATGGCTACACCTTC,CASSPDRLNYGYTF
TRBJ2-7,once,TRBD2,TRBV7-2,TGTGCCAGCAGCTTAGCGCTAGCGGGGAGCTACGAGCAGTACTTC,CASSLALAGSYEQYF
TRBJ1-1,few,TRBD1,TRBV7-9,TGTGCCAGCAGCTACGACAGGGGGGGAACGAACACTGAAGCTTTCTTT,CASSYDRGGTNTEAFF
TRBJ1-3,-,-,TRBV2,TGTGCCACCGACAGCTCTGGAAACACCATATATTTT,CATDSSGNTIYF
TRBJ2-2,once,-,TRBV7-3,TGTGCCAGCAGCTTCGGCAGGGCGGGGACCGGGGAGCTGTTTTTT,CASSFGRAGTGELFF
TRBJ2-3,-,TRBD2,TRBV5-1,TGCGCCAGCAGCACCGGGACTATCTCAGATACGCAGTATTTT,CASSTGTISDTQYF
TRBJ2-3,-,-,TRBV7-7,TGTGCTAGCAGCTGGGCAGTAGGAGATACGCAGTATTTT,CASSWAVGDTQYF
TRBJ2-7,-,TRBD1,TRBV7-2,TGTGCCAGCAGCCCACAGGGGGCAGGCAGCCCCTACGAGCAGTACTTC,CASSPQGAGSPYEQYF
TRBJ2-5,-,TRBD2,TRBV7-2,TGTGCCAGCAGCTTAGCCTTTGCGGGGGGAGAGACCCAGTACTTC,CASSLAFAGGETQYF
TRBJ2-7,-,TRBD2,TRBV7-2,TGTGCCAGCAGCCCACGGGGCGGGGGGGCCGGCGAGCAGTACTTC,CASSPRGGGAGEQYF
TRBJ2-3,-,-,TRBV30,TGTGCCTGGAGTTCAGGTGGGGCGCGGGGACCTTCACTCACAGATACGCAGTATTTT,CAWSSGGARGPSLTDTQYF
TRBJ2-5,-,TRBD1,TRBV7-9,TGTGCCAGCAGCTTAGAACGGAGCTCAGGGGGAGAGACCCAGTACTTC,CASSLERSSGGETQYF
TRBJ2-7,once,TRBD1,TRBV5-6,TGTGCCAGCAGCGGCAGGACAGGGGGCGGGTACGAGCAGTACTTC,CASSGRTGGGYEQYF
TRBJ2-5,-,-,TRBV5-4,TGTGCCAGCAGCTTGGGGGCAGGGGAACAAGAGACCCAGTACTTC,CASSLGAGEQETQYF
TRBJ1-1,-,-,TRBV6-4,TGTGCCAGCAGCTCAGGGGCTGGGGGCACTGAAGCTTTCTTT,CASSSGAGGTEAFF
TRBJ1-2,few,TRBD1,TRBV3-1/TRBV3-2,TGTGCCAGCAGCCCTGGGGCAGGGGGCGGCTATGGCTACACCTTC,CASSPGAGGGYGYTF
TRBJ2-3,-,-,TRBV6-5,TGTGCCAGCAGTTACGTCGGGGGAGATACGCAGTATTTT,CASSYVGGDTQYF
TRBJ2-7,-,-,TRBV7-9,TGTGCCAGCAGCCCACTCCCAGGGGCCCGAGGGCAGTACTTC,CASSPLPGARGQYF